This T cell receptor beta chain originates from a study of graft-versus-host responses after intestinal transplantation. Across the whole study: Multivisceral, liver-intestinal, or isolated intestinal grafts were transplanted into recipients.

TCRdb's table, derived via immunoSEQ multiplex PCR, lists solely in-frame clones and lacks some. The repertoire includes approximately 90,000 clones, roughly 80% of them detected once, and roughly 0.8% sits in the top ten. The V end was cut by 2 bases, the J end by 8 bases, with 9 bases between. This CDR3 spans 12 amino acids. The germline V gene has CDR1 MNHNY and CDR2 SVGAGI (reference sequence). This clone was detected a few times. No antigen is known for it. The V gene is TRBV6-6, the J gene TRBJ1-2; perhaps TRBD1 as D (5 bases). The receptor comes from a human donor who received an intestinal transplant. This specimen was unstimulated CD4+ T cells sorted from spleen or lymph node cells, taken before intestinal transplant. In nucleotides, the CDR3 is TGTGCCAGCAGTTACGGGGGGGAGGGCTACACCTTC. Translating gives CASSYGGEGYTF.